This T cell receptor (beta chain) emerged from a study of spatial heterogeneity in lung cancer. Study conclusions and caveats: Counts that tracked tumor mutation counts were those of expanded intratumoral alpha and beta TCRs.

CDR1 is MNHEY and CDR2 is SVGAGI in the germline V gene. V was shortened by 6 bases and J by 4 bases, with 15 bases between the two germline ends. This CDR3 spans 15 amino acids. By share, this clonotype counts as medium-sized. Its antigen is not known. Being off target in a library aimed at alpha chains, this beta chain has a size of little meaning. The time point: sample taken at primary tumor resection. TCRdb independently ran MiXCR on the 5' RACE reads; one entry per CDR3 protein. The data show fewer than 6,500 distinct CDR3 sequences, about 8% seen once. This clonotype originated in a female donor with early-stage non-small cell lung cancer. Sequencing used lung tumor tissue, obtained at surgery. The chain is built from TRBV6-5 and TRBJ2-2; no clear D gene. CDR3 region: CASRPPGFSTGELFF. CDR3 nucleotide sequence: TGTGCCAGCAGACCTCCGGGCTTTTCCACCGGGGAGCTGTTTTTT.